A single sample is the source of the 28 T cell receptor beta chains below, sequenced in a study of neurological immune-mediated disorders. One entry per CDR3 protein results from TCRdb running MiXCR on the 5' RACE reads. Of over 70,000 distinct CDR3 sequences in the sample, roughly 10% were seen once. The time point denotes: longitudinal time-point 1 (baseline). Material: PBMCs. The receptor set was obtained from a man aged 25 to 40 in good health.

In its sample, this clonotype was seen many times. The chain uses TRBV12-5 and TRBJ2-1; tentatively, D is TRBD1 (6 bases). Trimming cost V 1 base and J 13 bases, with 23 bases left between them. Germline CDR1 is LGHNT and CDR2 is FRNRAP. The CDR3 sequence is 16 residues long. The DNA of the CDR3 is TGTGCTAGTGGTTTGGGGGCCAGGGGCCCTACTATATTCCAGTTCTTC. It codes for CASGLGARGPTIFQFF.

This chain joins TRBV28 and TRBJ2-2; 8 nucleotides match TRBD2. Germline loops: CDR1 MDHEN, CDR2 SYDVKM. This CDR3 contains 16 residues. The V and J ends lost 3 bases and 3 bases, in that order; junction bases with no gene match: 6. The CDR3 DNA reads TGTGCCAGCAGTTTCCCCCCCGGGGGGGACACCGGGGAGCTGTTTTTT. Its translation is CASSFPPGGDTGELFF. The whole variable domain, filled in from reference TRBV28 and TRBJ2-2, reads DVKVTQSSRYLVKRTGEKVFLECVQDMDHENMFWYRQDPGLGLRLIYFSYDVKMKEKGDIPEGYSVSREKKERFSLILESASTNQTSMYLCASSFPPGGDTGELFFGEGSRLTVL.

There are many counts of this clonotype. V and J are TRBV20-1 and TRBJ2-7, with D maybe TRBD1 (7 bases). Trimming took off 6 bases at V and 0 bases at J, with 15 bases between the two ends. CDR3 size: 14 residues. CDR1 is DFQATT and CDR2 is SNEGSKA in the germline V gene (reference sequence). This CDR3 reads CSAAGQLSSYEQYF. DNA of the CDR3: TGCAGTGCCGCGGGACAGTTGAGCTCCTACGAGCAGTACTTC.

V usage is TRBV3-1 and J usage is TRBJ2-6; 8 bases agree with TRBD1. V lost 2 bases and J lost 4; bases outside the gene matches: 7. The CDR3 loop spans 17 amino acids. CDR1 and CDR2 from the germline V gene are LGHDT and YNNKEL (reference sequence). CDR3 loop: CASSQPGGGAGANVLTF. Here the CDR3 DNA reads TGTGCCAGCAGCCAACCAGGGGGCGGGGCAGGGGCCAACGTCCTGACTTTC.

This clonotype was seen at least ten times. The V and J genes are TRBV10-3 and TRBJ1-1; no firm D call. The V end was cut by 0 bases, the J end by 4 bases, with 9 bases between. The CDR3 runs to 14 residues. Germline CDR1 is ENHRY and CDR2 is SYGVKD. CDR3 bases: TGTGCCATCAGTGAGTCTAGGAGTCGCACTGAAGCTTTCTTT. Protein: CAISESRSRTEAFF.

About this clonotype itself: A clone one base away is much larger, so this may be a read error. The J gene is TRBJ2-1, the V gene TRBV2, with no clear D. V lost 0 bases, J lost 0 bases, and 12 bases lay in between. Germline CDR1 SNHLY, CDR2 FYNNEI. This CDR3 has 17 amino acids. As DNA, the CDR3 is TGTGCCAGCAGTGAAGCGCGGTGGGATAGCTCCTACAATGAGCAGTTCTTC. Translated, it gives CASSEARWDSSYNEQFF. The full variable domain, completed using reference TRBV2 and TRBJ2-1, is EPEVTQTPSHQVTQMGQEVILRCVPISNHLYFYWYRQILGQKVEFLVSFYNNEISEKSEIFDDQFSVERPDGSNFTLKIRSTKLEDSAMYFCASSEARWDSSYNEQFFGPGTRLTVL.

This clonotype was recorded a few times. J is TRBJ2-7 and V is TRBV29-1; tentative D call: TRBD1 (5 bases). From germline, CDR1 is SQVTM and CDR2 ANQGSEA. V lost 3 bases to trimming and J lost 0 bases, with 12 bases between them. The length of the CDR3 is 14 residues. CDR3 coding DNA: TGCAGCGTTGAGAAGGGGATTAGCTCCTACGAGCAGTACTTC. Protein product: CSVEKGISSYEQYF.

This clonotype appeared many times. This chain links TRBV20-1 with TRBJ2-1; TRBD2 matches 8 bases. The V segment lost 2 bases and the J segment 9 bases; nucleotides outside the gene matches: 3. Germline V gives CDR1 DFQATT, CDR2 SNEGSKA (reference sequence). The CDR3 runs 12 residues. The DNA for the CDR3 is TGCAGTGCTAGAAGCGCGGGGGGTGAGCAGTTCTTC. Its translation is CSARSAGGEQFF.

This clonotype appeared a few times. The gene calls are TRBV5-1 and TRBJ1-1; TRBD1 matches at 9 bases. This CDR3 has 16 residues. CDR1 SGHRS and CDR2 YFSETQ come from the germline V gene. V lost 0 bases and J lost 5; bases outside the gene matches: 8. The CDR3, as DNA: TGCGCCAGCAGCTTGGTCACAGGGGGCGCGGGAACTGAAGCTTTCTTT. It specifies CASSLVTGGAGTEAFF.

As regards this clonotype: A single base separates this from a much larger clone, so it may be a read error. The chain recombines TRBV12-3 or TRBV12-4 with TRBJ2-3, with 7 bases lining up with TRBD2. The CDR3 length is 15 residues. V dropped 11 bases and J dropped 0; count of bases not matched to a gene: 11. The DNA for the CDR3 is TGTGCCGAGTCCGGATCTAGCGGAAGCACAGATACGCAGTATTTT. Translation: CAESGSSGSTDTQYF.

This clonotype was recorded many times. The gene calls are TRBV28 and TRBJ2-7, with D hard to call. The V end was cut by 5 bases, the J end by 0 bases, with 14 bases between. The germline V gene encodes CDR1 MDHEN and CDR2 SYDVKM. The CDR3 is 15 amino acids. The chain's CDR3 is CASSPRYSSSYEQYF. For the CDR3, the DNA is TGTGCCAGCAGTCCCAGGTACTCTAGCTCCTACGAGCAGTACTTC. The full variable domain, in which reference TRBV28 and TRBJ2-7 provide the parts outside the CDR3, is DVKVTQSSRYLVKRTGEKVFLECVQDMDHENMFWYRQDPGLGLRLIYFSYDVKMKEKGDIPEGYSVSREKKERFSLILESASTNQTSMYLCASSPRYSSSYEQYFGPGTRLTVT.

This clonotype was counted ten times or more. The rearrangement uses TRBV19 and TRBJ2-2; D is uncertain. Trimming cost V 2 bases and J 0 bases, with 4 bases left between them. CDR3 length equals 14 residues. Looked up from germline, CDR1 is LNHDA and CDR2 is SQIVND (reference sequence). The CDR3, as DNA: TGTGCCAGTAGTATAACCGCGAACACCGGGGAGCTGTTTTTT. The encoded protein is CASSITANTGELFF.

This clonotype was detected ten times or more. The chain combines TRBV5-1 with TRBJ2-7; D remains unclear. Between the trimmed V and J ends, which lost 2 bases and 1 base, there was a span of 16 bases. The CDR3 is 16 amino acids. Per germline, CDR1 SGHRS and CDR2 YFSETQ. The DNA for the CDR3 is TGCGCCAGCAGCTTCCCCTCCAACCGGAATTCCTACGAGCAGTACTTC. Translation: CASSFPSNRNSYEQYF.

This clonotype was found many times. Its ends do not fully match the called genes, so a read error is possible. The gene calls are TRBV5-6 and TRBJ2-6, with D possibly TRBD1 on 6 matching bases. Per germline, CDR1 SGHDT and CDR2 YYEEEE. This CDR3 is built from 15 residues. CDR3: CANSNRGTGANVLTF. CDR3 nucleotides: TGTGCCAACAGCAATAGGGGGACCGGGGCCAACGTCCTGACTTTC.

The sample holds many counts of this clonotype. This rearrangement joins TRBV20-1 to TRBJ2-1; 7 bases are shared with TRBD2. Germline CDR1 DFQATT, CDR2 SNEGSKA (reference sequence). The CDR3 spans 12 residues. V lost 2 bases and J lost 9; bases outside the gene matches: 4. The CDR3 region is CSARKTSVEQFF. CDR3 nucleotide sequence: TGCAGTGCTAGAAAAACTAGCGTTGAGCAGTTCTTC.

Many counts were recorded for this clonotype. The chain recombines TRBV20-1 with TRBJ2-1, with 9 nucleotides matching TRBD2. Trimming took 5 bases from V and 10 from J; bases not matched to a gene: 12. Germline CDR1 reads DFQATT; CDR2 reads SNEGSKA (reference sequence). This CDR3 is 14 amino acids long. The CDR3: CSAPTSGGVNEQFF. DNA of the CDR3: TGCAGTGCTCCGACTAGCGGAGGAGTCAACGAGCAGTTCTTC.

This clonotype was counted ten times or more. The rearrangement joins TRBV12-3 or TRBV12-4 to TRBJ2-7; 14 nucleotides align to TRBD2. This CDR3 is built from 16 residues. The V and J ends lost 6 bases and 7 bases, in that order; junction bases with no gene match: 11. The CDR3 coding sequence is TGTGCCAGCAGCCCCGGGACTAGCGGGAGACTGGGTGAGCAGTACTTC. Translating gives CASSPGTSGRLGEQYF.

The chain carries TRBV3-1 and TRBJ2-6, with a weak D call TRBD2 (5 bases). CDR3 size: 16 residues. The germline V gene encodes CDR1 LGHDT and CDR2 YNNKEL (reference sequence). Trimming pared 1 base from V and 0 bases from J, leaving 7 bases between. CDR3 sequence (DNA): TGTGCCAGCAGCCAAGTAGGGAGCTCTGGGGCCAACGTCCTGACTTTC. Protein: CASSQVGSSGANVLTF.

The chain couples TRBV29-1 to TRBJ2-7; 9 positions agree with TRBD2. CDR1 SQVTM and CDR2 ANQGSEA come from the germline V gene. This CDR3 region has 13 residues. With V trimmed by 0 bases and J by 7 bases, 4 bases remained unmatched. The CDR3 nucleotides read TGCAGCGTTGAAGATACGGCGGGAGGGGAGCAGTACTTC. It encodes CSVEDTAGGEQYF.

This clonotype was detected many times. This CDR3 is CASSVWPEILNGGELFF. DNA of the CDR3: TGTGCCAGCAGCGTCTGGCCAGAAATCTTAAACGGGGGGGAGCTGTTTTTT. J is TRBJ2-2 and V is TRBV9; D not certain. The CDR3 contains 17 residues. CDR1 and CDR2 (germline): SGDLS, YYNGEE. V gave up 2 bases and J gave up 8 bases, with 22 bases separating them.

This clonotype came up many times. The junction and the germline gene differ at one end; a read error may be behind it. The chain couples TRBV20-1 to TRBJ1-4; no clear D. The germline CDR1 and CDR2 sequences are DFQATT and SNEGSKA (reference sequence). The length of the CDR3 is 10 residues. For the CDR3, the DNA is TGCAGTGCCGATTTCGGGATTCTCGTTTTT. Protein product: CSADFGILVF.

This clonotype was observed at least ten times. CDR3 DNA sequence: TGCGCCAGCAGCGAGAGAGCGGGAGGGTCAGACAATGAGCAGTTCTTC. It is translated as CASSERAGGSDNEQFF. This sequence joins TRBV5-1 and TRBJ2-1; 10 nucleotides align to TRBD2. This CDR3 spans 16 amino acids. Germline values: CDR1 SGHRS, CDR2 YFSETQ. Germline trimming cut 4 bases from V and 5 bases from J; bases unmatched to any gene: 9.

The chain is built from TRBV28 and TRBJ1-4; D is uncertain. Trimming stripped 4 bases from V and 7 bases from J, with 10 bases between. This CDR3 has 13 amino acids. Germline CDR1 is MDHEN and CDR2 is SYDVKM. The DNA for the CDR3 is TGTGCCAGCAGTTCACCCGCGACTGAAAAACTGTTTTTT. This encodes CASSSPATEKLFF.

The chain employs TRBV11-2 and TRBJ2-2; 14 bases line up with TRBD2. Germline values: CDR1 SGHAT, CDR2 FQNNGV. With 5 bases clipped from V and 6 bases from J, the junction kept 14 bases outside the gene matches. The CDR3 sequence is 19 residues long. The CDR3: CASSPRPGTSGSFAGELFF. The DNA of the CDR3 is TGTGCCAGCAGCCCGAGACCCGGGACTAGCGGGAGTTTCGCCGGGGAGCTGTTTTTT.

This clonotype was seen repeatedly, ten times or more. The chain links TRBV7-3 to TRBJ2-5, with 8 bases aligning to TRBD1. This CDR3 has 15 residues. V shed 5 bases, J shed 4 bases, and the junction held 9 bases outside the gene matches. Germline V gene data show CDR1 as SGHTA and CDR2 as FQGTGA. As DNA, the CDR3 is TGTGCCAGCAGCCAAGCCACAGGGGGAGCAGAGACCCAGTACTTC. Protein product: CASSQATGGAETQYF.

This chain joins TRBV20-1 and TRBJ2-7, with TRBD1 matching over 8 bases. After removal of 2 bases from V and 1 base from J, the junction contained 7 bases not matched to a gene. CDR3 length: 15 amino acids. Germline CDR1 is DFQATT and CDR2 is SNEGSKA (reference sequence). CDR3 DNA: TGCAGTGCTAGAAACCCCGGACAGGGTTCCTACGAGCAGTACTTC. Its protein is CSARNPGQGSYEQYF.

This clonotype was seen repeatedly, ten times or more. The gene calls are TRBV5-1 and TRBJ2-7, with unresolved D. This CDR3 has 13 amino acids. Germline lookup yields CDR1 SGHRS and CDR2 YFSETQ. The V end lost 5 bases, the J end lost 0 bases, and 9 bases lay between the germline ends. In nucleotides, the CDR3 is TGCGCCAGCAGGGTGTCTAGCTCCTACGAGCAGTACTTC. Protein: CASRVSSSYEQYF.

This clonotype was seen at least ten times. Here the CDR3 DNA reads TGCAGTGCGACCGGGACATCAAGAAACATTCAGTACTTC. Translated, it gives CSATGTSRNIQYF. The rearrangement joins TRBV20-1 to TRBJ2-4, with a tentative D call TRBD1 (6 bases). This CDR3 has 13 residues. V was cut by 6 bases and J by 6 bases, with 15 bases left in between. Looked up from germline, CDR1 is DFQATT and CDR2 is SNEGSKA (reference sequence).